This section outlines one T cell receptor (beta chain) sequence together with its context. A few counts support this clone. What this receptor recognizes is not known. Within one base of it there is no much larger clone, and no base qualities were kept. These data belong to a study of beta chain features in type 1 diabetes (dated by TCRdb to the late 2010s). Notes on the research overall: Patients and healthy donors did not differ in mean age, gender distribution, total cell number or subset yield. A total of approximately 100 million sorted cells were examined across all samples, and the number of cells per subset was strongly correlated with RNA yield. In the study, recently diagnosed type 1 diabetes patients and matched healthy donors were compared on the TCRB repertoires of their sorted circulating CD4+ T cell subsets. Whereas all 28 donors provided naive and central memory subsets, regulatory and stem cell-like memory subsets were isolated from just 8 patients and about 8 healthy donors. Results the study describes overall, beyond this receptor: Fewer insertions and more nucleotide deletions at VDJ recombination sites were observed in patients with type 1 diabetes, implying thymic rearrangement abnormalities. PCR might favor shorter templates, but patient and control samples were amplified and corrected together, so any skew would affect both groups equally. Because cDNA was sequenced instead of genomic DNA, highly expressing activated cells could be over-represented, though the groups showed no difference in activation or CD3 levels. Naive, central memory and regulatory TCRB repertoires appeared more similar among patients than among healthy donors. In all four CD4+ subsets, TCRB CDR3 length was moderately but significantly shorter in type 1 diabetes patients. Because small numbers of individuals were included in the HLA sub-analyses, any influence of HLA type on TCRB rearrangement was left unresolved.

The entire isolated RNA was reverse transcribed using the High Capacity cDNA Reverse Transcription Kit, and thus expressed TCRB transcripts were sequenced. Deep immunoSEQ sequencing was performed on naive, central memory and regulatory T cell samples, with an average of approximately 3.9 million total reads per sample. Sorted cells were lysed in RLT buffer, and RNA was extracted using DNase-treated RNeasy Micro or Mini kits according to cell number. To prevent cross-contamination, each cell subset was processed individually, whereas patient and healthy donor samples were processed jointly. The immunoSEQ multiplex PCR was used to amplify TCRB sequences from cDNA, generating 87-bp fragments that spanned the CDR3 region. Sequencing of the amplicons was done on the Illumina HiSeq platform. On the authors' methods: Synthetic template baselines were used to correct PCR bias computationally, reads within Hamming distance 2 were collapsed together, and singletons that could not be merged were discarded. Reads were aligned against IMGT to assign V, D and J genes, CDR3 length and insertions or deletions at six rearrangement sites. Within each subset, clonotype counts were normalized to sorted cell number, and only after that were true diversity and Gini coefficients computed with the tcR R package. The overlap coefficient, calculated on TCRB nucleotide sequences, was used to quantify repertoire sharing. Out-of-frame TCRB sequences from naive cells were analyzed to stand in for the pre-selection repertoire. TCRdb took this table from immuneACCESS and kept in-frame rearrangements with V and J called. Such tables lack part of the clones; where checked against another copy, unresolved V genes explain under half of the gap, and the rest is unexplained. V and J calls and clone size are those listed in that table; D and trimming were worked out from the DNA. The sample table shows around 400,000 clones, and about 16% are seen once. Jointly, the top ten make up approximately 0.019% of the sample.

Each donor gave one peripheral blood draw, averaging approximately 0.12 L, which was collected into heparinised tubes. A BD FACSAria II and a panel including CD45RO, CCR7, CD25, CD127, CD95 and CD27 were used to sort naive, central memory, regulatory and stem cell-like memory CD4+ T cells. Every sorted population had a purity above 95%. PBMCs were separated immediately by Lymphoprep density gradient centrifugation and were stained directly, without being cultured. So that batch effects would be minimized, each experiment stained and sorted samples in pairs, pairing one healthy donor with one patient. The cysteine opens and the phenylalanine closes a CDR3 of 14 amino acids. The only DNA kept is the CDR3, 42 bases in frame from the first base. Trimming removed 0 bases from V and 2 bases from J, leaving 5 bases between the germline ends. From a lookup of the germline V gene, CDR1 and CDR2 are MNHEY and SVGAGI.

This receptor chain uses TRBV6-5 and TRBJ2-4; the D gene identity is not certain. Sequenced input: naive CD4+ T cells from blood. This specimen's cell subset or site label, per the study, means: true naive CD4+ T cells. The TCR was taken from a young woman in good health. The CDR3 has the sequence CASSYSHTKNIQYF. The DNA reads TGTGCCAGCAGTTACTCTCACACCAAAAACATTCAGTACTTC.